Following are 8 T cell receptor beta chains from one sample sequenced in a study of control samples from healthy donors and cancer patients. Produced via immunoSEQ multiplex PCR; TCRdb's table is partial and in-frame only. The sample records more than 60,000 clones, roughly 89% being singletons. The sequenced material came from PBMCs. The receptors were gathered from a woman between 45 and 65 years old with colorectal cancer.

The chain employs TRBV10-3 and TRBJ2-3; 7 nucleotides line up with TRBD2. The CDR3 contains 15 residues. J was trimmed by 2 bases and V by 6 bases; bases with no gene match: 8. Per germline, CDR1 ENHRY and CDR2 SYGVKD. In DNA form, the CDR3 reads TGTGCCATCAGGAATCTAGCGGCCCCCACAGATACGCAGTATTTT. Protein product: CAIRNLAAPTDTQYF.

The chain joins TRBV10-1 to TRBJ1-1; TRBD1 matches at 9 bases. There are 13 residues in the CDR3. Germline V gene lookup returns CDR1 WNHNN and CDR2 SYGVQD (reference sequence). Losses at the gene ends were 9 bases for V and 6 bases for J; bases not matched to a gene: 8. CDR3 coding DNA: TGCGCCAGTTACCGGGACAGGGACTCTGAAGCTTTCTTT. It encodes CASYRDRDSEAFF.

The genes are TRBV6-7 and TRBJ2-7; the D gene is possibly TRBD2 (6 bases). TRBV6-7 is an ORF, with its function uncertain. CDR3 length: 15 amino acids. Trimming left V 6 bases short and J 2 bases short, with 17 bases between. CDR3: CASRAGQGGTYEQYV. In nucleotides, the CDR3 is TGTGCCAGCAGGGCCGGGCAGGGAGGAACCTACGAGCAGTACGTC.

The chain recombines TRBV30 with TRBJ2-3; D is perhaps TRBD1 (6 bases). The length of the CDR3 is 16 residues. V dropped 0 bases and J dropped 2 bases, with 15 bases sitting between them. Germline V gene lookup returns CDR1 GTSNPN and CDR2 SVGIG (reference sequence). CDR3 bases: TGTGCCTGGAGTGTAGGGGCAGGGGTTTTCACAGATACGCAGTATTTT. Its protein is CAWSVGAGVFTDTQYF.

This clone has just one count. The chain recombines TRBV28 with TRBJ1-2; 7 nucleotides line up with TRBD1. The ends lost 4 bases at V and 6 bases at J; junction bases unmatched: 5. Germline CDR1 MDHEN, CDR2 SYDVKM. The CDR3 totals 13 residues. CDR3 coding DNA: TGTGCCAGCAGTTCGACAGGGAGGGATGGCTACACCTTC. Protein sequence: CASSSTGRDGYTF.

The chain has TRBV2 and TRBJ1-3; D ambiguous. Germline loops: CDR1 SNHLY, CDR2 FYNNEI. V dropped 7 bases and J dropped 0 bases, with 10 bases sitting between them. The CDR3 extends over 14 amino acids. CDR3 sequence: CASKAGSSGNTIYF. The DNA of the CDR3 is TGTGCCAGCAAGGCAGGCAGCTCTGGAAACACCATATATTTT.

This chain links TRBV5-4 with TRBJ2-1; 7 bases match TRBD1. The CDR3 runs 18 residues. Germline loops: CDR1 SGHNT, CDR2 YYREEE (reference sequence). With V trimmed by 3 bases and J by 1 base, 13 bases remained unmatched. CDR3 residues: CASSSRDRNDQSYNEQFF. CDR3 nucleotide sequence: TGTGCCAGCAGCTCCCGGGACAGAAATGATCAGTCCTACAATGAGCAGTTCTTC.

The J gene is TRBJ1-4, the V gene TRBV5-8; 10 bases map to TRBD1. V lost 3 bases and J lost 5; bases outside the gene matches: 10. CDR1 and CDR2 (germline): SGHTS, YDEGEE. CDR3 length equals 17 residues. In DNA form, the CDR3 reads TGTGCCAGCAGCTCCAGGGACAGGGGCTTTAGAAATGAAAAACTGTTTTTT. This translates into CASSSRDRGFRNEKLFF.